This passage covers 17 T cell receptor beta chains from one sample sequenced in a study of T cells in Graves' hyperthyroidism and ophthalmopathy. The TCR beta CDR3 regions underwent amplification using RNA transcripts as the source. Using the HTBI primer set, a first-round RT-PCR was run on the TCR CDR3. TCRdb called the multiplex PCR reads again in MiXCR, with one record for every CDR3 protein. Of about 560,000 distinct CDR3 sequences listed, around 15% were seen once; the top ten hold under 20%. The sample comprised blood. Receptor source: a woman aged 18-29 years with Graves' hyperthyroidism.

A few counts support this clonotype. The chain carries TRBV7-8 and TRBJ1-2, with D unclear. The CDR3 contains 16 residues. The germline CDR1 and CDR2 sequences are SGHVS and FQNEAQ. V dropped 1 base and J dropped 0 bases, with 12 bases sitting between them. CDR3 sequence: CASSLGPTTPNYGYTF. The CDR3 nucleotides read TGTGCCAGCAGCTTAGGCCCGACCACCCCTAACTATGGCTACACCTTC.

This clonotype appeared many times. This chain connects TRBV20-1 to TRBJ2-7; TRBD2 agrees at 8 bases. The CDR3 runs to 14 residues. Losses at the gene ends were 0 bases for V and 3 bases for J; bases not matched to a gene: 4. Germline CDR1 and CDR2: DFQATT and SNEGSKA (reference sequence). CDR3 loop: CSARELAEYYEQYF. The CDR3 DNA is TGCAGTGCTAGAGAACTAGCGGAGTACTACGAGCAGTACTTC.

The chain is built from TRBV7-2 and TRBJ2-7; 7 nucleotides match TRBD1. Germline CDR1 is SGHTA and CDR2 is FQGNSA. J gave up 2 bases and V 5 bases, and 9 bases lay outside the gene matches. CDR3 length: 15 amino acids. CDR3 nucleotides: TGTGCCAGCAGCAAAGACAGGGATGGGACCTACGAGCAGTACTTC. Translated: CASSKDRDGTYEQYF.

This clonotype was counted only a few times. One junction end does not reproduce the germline sequence, and a read error may be involved. The V and J genes are TRBV9 and TRBJ2-3; perhaps TRBD2 as D (5 bases). Per the germline V gene, CDR1 is SGDLS and CDR2 is YYNGEE. The CDR3 is made up of 14 amino acids. The CDR3 sequence is CTSSVTTNTDTQYF. CDR3 in DNA: TGTACCAGCAGCGTAACGACTAACACAGATACGCAGTATTTT.

This clonotype was seen only a few times. The chain carries TRBV19 and TRBJ1-1, with D possibly TRBD1 on 6 matching bases. The V gene's germline CDR1 is LNHDA and CDR2 SQIVND (reference sequence). CDR3 size: 13 residues. The ends were cut back, 7 bases at V and 1 base at J, with 10 bases in the middle. The CDR3 loop is CASNQGPNTEAFF. CDR3 nucleotide sequence: TGTGCCAGTAATCAGGGGCCGAACACTGAAGCTTTCTTT.

This clonotype has ten or more counts. The J gene is TRBJ2-5, the V gene TRBV6-1, with 7 bases identical to TRBD2. The CDR3 has 16 residues. After removal of 5 bases from V and 1 base from J, the junction contained 10 bases not matched to a gene. Germline V CDR1 and CDR2: MNHNS, SASEGT. The CDR3: CASSSTRGVLQETQYF. CDR3 sequence (DNA): TGTGCCAGCAGTTCTACCCGGGGGGTGCTCCAAGAGACCCAGTACTTC.

This clonotype was picked up many times. The J gene is TRBJ1-1, the V gene TRBV6-2 or TRBV6-3; possible D gene TRBD1, 5 bases. Trimming removed 7 bases from V and 2 bases from J, with 11 bases in between. This CDR3 is 13 amino acids long. The germline gives CDR1 MNHEY, CDR2 SVGEGT. The CDR3 loop reads CASIPQDNTEAFF. CDR3 DNA: TGTGCCAGCATTCCACAGGATAACACTGAAGCTTTCTTT.

This clonotype was seen ten or more times. This chain uses TRBV12-3 or TRBV12-4 with TRBJ2-7; 8 bases align to TRBD1. The CDR3 loop spans 14 amino acids. The junction had 5 bases not matched to a gene; V was cut back by 5 bases and J by 2 bases. CDR3 loop: CASSRDRWTYEQYF. CDR3 nucleotide sequence: TGTGCCAGCAGTCGGGACAGGTGGACCTACGAGCAGTACTTC.

This clonotype occurred a few times. The chain combines TRBV7-9 with TRBJ2-3, with D perhaps TRBD2 (5 bases). Germline V lookup: CDR1 SEHNR, CDR2 FQNEAQ (reference sequence). The CDR3 runs 14 residues. Trimming pared 5 bases from V and 5 bases from J, leaving 14 bases between. The CDR3 sequence is CASSPTSPRDTQYF. DNA of the CDR3: TGTGCCAGCAGCCCCACTAGTCCGCGAGATACGCAGTATTTT.

This clonotype appeared many times. The J gene is TRBJ2-3, the V gene TRBV6-6; TRBD2 matches at 12 bases. CDR1 and CDR2 from the germline V gene are MNHNY and SVGAGI (reference sequence). The CDR3 has 19 residues. V lost 2 bases to trimming and J lost 3 bases; unmatched junction nucleotides: 12. The DNA of the CDR3 is TGTGCCAGCAGTTACCCCCTAGCGGGGGGGATTGGTAGGACAGATACGCAGTATTTT. This encodes CASSYPLAGGIGRTDTQYF.

There are a few counts of this clonotype. V and J are TRBV24-1 and TRBJ1-3; D unclear. V was shortened by 3 bases and J by 2 bases, with 1 base between the two germline ends. The CDR3 totals 12 residues. The germline CDR1 and CDR2 sequences are KGHDR and SFDVKD. CDR3 nucleotide sequence: TGTGCCACCAGTGATCCTGGAAACACCATATATTTT. Amino acids: CATSDPGNTIYF.

J is TRBJ2-5 and V is TRBV20-1; TRBD2 matches at 10 bases. This CDR3 has 15 amino acids. The germline V gene has CDR1 DFQATT and CDR2 SNEGSKA (reference sequence). With V trimmed by 3 bases and J by 4 bases, 8 bases remained unmatched. This chain's CDR3 is CSASPLAGVGETQYF. The CDR3 nucleotides read TGCAGTGCTAGTCCGCTAGCGGGGGTGGGAGAGACCCAGTACTTC.

Comments on this clonotype: A much larger clonotype is one base distant, so this may be a read error. The conserved final phenylalanine or tryptophan is absent from the CDR3, which likely points to a read error. The chain links TRBV19 to TRBJ1-6; weak D call: TRBD1 (5 bases). CDR1 is LNHDA and CDR2 is SQIVND in the germline V gene (reference sequence). Deletions cut 6 bases from V and 5 bases from J, with 14 bases between. This CDR3 comprises 15 residues. CDR3: CASSLKGRDNSPLHL. CDR3 in DNA: TGTGCCAGTAGCCTCAAGGGCAGGGATAATTCACCCCTCCACCTT.

On this clonotype: A clone one base away is much larger, so this may be a read error. This chain links TRBV28 with TRBJ1-4; maybe TRBD1 (6 bases). The length of the CDR3 is 15 residues. The germline V gene encodes CDR1 MDHEN and CDR2 SYDVKM. The germline V and J ends were trimmed by 3 bases and 5 bases, with 13 bases remaining between them. The CDR3, as DNA: TGTGCCAGCAGTTTCCTTCAGGGGCCCAATGAAAAACTGTTTTTT. Its protein is CASSFLQGPNEKLFF.

This chain links TRBV19 with TRBJ2-7, with D possibly being TRBD2 (6 bases). The CDR3 covers 16 residues. V lost 5 bases and J lost 0, with 17 bases in between. Germline V gene sequence: CDR1 LNHDA, CDR2 SQIVND (reference sequence). The CDR3 DNA is TGTGCCAGTAGTGGGGGACTGGGCCAGAGCTCCTACGAGCAGTACTTC. Translating gives CASSGGLGQSSYEQYF.

This clonotype has more than one count but fewer than ten. This rearrangement joins TRBV5-1 to TRBJ2-7; D perhaps matches TRBD2 (6 bases). Trimming stripped 0 bases from V and 2 bases from J, with 15 bases between. Germline CDR1 is SGHRS and CDR2 is YFSETQ. This CDR3 spans 16 amino acids. The CDR3 DNA reads as TGCGCCAGCAGCTTGGTTTACGGGGAGGTCCCCTACGAGCAGTACTTC. This gives the protein CASSLVYGEVPYEQYF.

The chain carries TRBV25-1 and TRBJ2-7; 7 positions agree with TRBD1. Germline CDR1 reads MGHDK; CDR2 reads SYGVNS. Trimming cost V 4 bases and J 6 bases; bases outside gene matches: 3. This CDR3 spans 12 amino acids. CDR3 region: CASSVHRGEQYF. CDR3 coding DNA: TGTGCCAGCAGTGTCCACAGGGGCGAGCAGTACTTC.